What follows is one T cell receptor beta chain and its context. The source of the sample is a study of blood T cell repertoires in COVID-19. Repertoires were generated with immunoSEQ multiplex PCR, while TCRdb's copy carries only in-frame clones and drops some. The data contain around 360,000 clones, around 87% of them singletons. The TCR originated in a man between 35 and 55 years old in a cohort exposed to, infected with or recovered from COVID-19 (not recorded which). Sequencing was performed on PBMCs or T cells enriched from blood (not recorded which).

CDR3 sequence: CASSAIAGGRDTQYF. CDR3 bases: TGCGCCAGCAGCGCAATAGCGGGAGGGAGAGATACGCAGTATTTT. V and J are TRBV5-1 and TRBJ2-3, with TRBD2 matching 11 bases. Germline trimming cut 4 bases from V and 5 bases from J; bases unmatched to any gene: 6. This CDR3 region has 15 residues. Germline-derived CDR1 and CDR2 are SGHRS and YFSETQ. The whole variable domain, remainder taken from reference TRBV5-1 and TRBJ2-3, is KAGVTQTPRYLIKTRGQQVTLSCSPISGHRSVSWYQQTPGQGLQFLFEYFSETQRNKGNFPGRFSGRQFSNSRSEMNVSTLELGDSALYLCASSAIAGGRDTQYFGPGTRLTVL.